The entry below describes one T cell receptor (beta chain). There are many counts of this clonotype. Its antigen has not been determined. Base qualities are missing; no much larger clone stands one base away. This sample was taken from a study of T cells in Graves' hyperthyroidism and ophthalmopathy (dated by TCRdb to between 2019 and 2020). For context, the study as a whole: Peripheral blood was collected at initial diagnosis, before any treatment. For training and testing, the approximately 97 patients in the discovery cohort were randomly divided in a 7:3 ratio. According to the paper, TCR Vbeta CDR3 sequencing was carried out on 135 peripheral blood samples, which came from some 41 ophthalmopathy, around 75 hyperthyroidism and some 17 progressor patients. Prospective prediction of ophthalmopathy was tested in an independent validation cohort of approximately 19 hyperthyroidism patients and 17 patients who later progressed to ophthalmopathy. After blood sampling, hyperthyroidism patients were treated with methimazole at a starting dose of 30 mg daily, and ophthalmopathy patients were treated with high-dose intravenous methylprednisolone. A discovery cohort of 95 to 100 patients, approximately 44 with Graves' ophthalmopathy and about 58 with stable Graves' hyperthyroidism, was used to find distinguishing TCR V-J signatures. In addition, the study compared T-cell repertoires in thyroid tissue and in blood from several Graves' hyperthyroidism patients. Overall study outcomes, separate from this receptor: A model built on a 13 V-J signature distinguished ophthalmopathy from stable hyperthyroidism, reaching 85% to 90% sensitivity and about 81% specificity in cross-validation and 80%/75% in testing. In validation, the model predicted progression to ophthalmopathy with 60% to 71% sensitivity and 72% to 75% specificity, a median of about six months before onset. Most expanded thyroid clonotypes (frequency above 0.001) were also detected in blood, a finding suggesting that blood repertoires may reflect thyroid immune responses. Sample size was not statistically predetermined, and blinding of investigators to group allocation was not performed.

The TCR beta CDR3 regions were amplified from RNA transcripts. The TCR CDR3 was subjected to a first round of RT-PCR using the HTBI primer set and the Qiagen OneStep RT-PCR kit. A second multiplex PCR round built the libraries, followed by size selection and purification. Paired-end sequencing of the libraries was performed with 100 bp reads on an Illumina HiSeq2000. As for the authors' bioinformatics: Raw data were processed with SOAPnuke, discarding reads with adapters, uncalled bases, mean Phred below 15, or no exact constant-primer or identifier match. COPE v1.2.5 was used to merge the high-quality paired reads, and each unique nucleotide sequence was defined as a clonotype. MiTCR v1.1 was used to align clonotypes to the IMGT TRBV, TRBD and TRBJ reference segments. The analysis was restricted to V-J combinations with a frequency above 0.0001, which together covered roughly 99% of the repertoires. The TCS score was defined as the ratio of F50 (clonal expansion) to E x V (chaos), calculated using BLOSUM62-based TCRdist between CDR3 peptides within each V-J. Welch's t-statistics and random forest reduced some 510 V-J features to 10 to 15, which were used in a naive Bayes classifier (R e1071). TCRdb redid the processing of the public reads, applying fastp at Q25 and MiXCR, and retained in-frame beta chains. For every CDR3 protein sequence, its rows merge into one entry that carries the most common genes and DNA. The V and J calls come from TCRdb's annotation, not from the publication. For this sample there are 490,000 or so distinct CDR3 sequences; 22% appear just once. Roughly 49% of the sample goes to the ten largest clones.

Ophthalmopathy patients had moderately to severely active disease, Clinical Activity Score of at least 3, NOSPECS grade of at least 4, and duration under 3 months. Exclusion was applied to patients with uncontrolled infections, other autoimmune diseases, pregnancy or lactation. Diagnoses were established on the basis of clinical symptoms, serum thyroxine and TRAb, thyroid ultrasound, and orbital computed tomography. PBMCs were separated from under 11 ml of fresh peripheral blood using Ficoll-Paque density gradient centrifugation. Total RNA was extracted with Trizol reagent, and quality was checked on an Agilent 2100 Bioanalyzer. From the cysteine up to the phenylalanine, the CDR3 has a length of 14 residues. The only DNA kept is the CDR3, 42 bases in frame from the first base. CDR1 and CDR2, per the germline V gene (reference sequence), are MNHEY and SMNVEV. The V end loses 2 bases and the J end loses 7 bases, and a stretch of 12 bases separates them.

This receptor chain uses TRBV27 and TRBJ1-5, with the D gene too uncertain to name. The sequenced sample was blood. The receptor's source is a woman between 70 and 85 years old with Graves' ophthalmopathy. The base sequence is TGTGCCAGCAGTTTAGTCGGGTCCGGACAGCCCCAGCATTTT. Its coded protein is CASSLVGSGQPQHF.